This TCR beta chain derives from a study of blood T cell repertoires in COVID-19. Produced via immunoSEQ multiplex PCR; TCRdb's table is partial and in-frame only. The sample holds fewer than 450,000 clones, around nine tenths seen once. This TCR came from a woman under 30 who had recovered from COVID-19. Sample: PBMCs or T cells enriched from blood (not recorded which).

The CDR3 nucleotides are TGTGCCAGCAGTGCCAGCACTTTGCCTAGCAAAGAGACCCAGTACTTC. Its protein product is CASSASTLPSKETQYF. The chain uses TRBV2 and TRBJ2-5, with D possibly TRBD2 on 5 matching bases. CDR1 and CDR2 from the germline V gene are SNHLY and FYNNEI. V was shortened by 4 bases and J by 3 bases, with 18 bases between the two germline ends. The CDR3 has 16 amino acids.